This T cell receptor (beta chain) originates from a study of shared T cell receptors in the human thymus. Data came from immunoSEQ multiplex PCR; TCRdb stores just in-frame clones and leaves some out. Among approximately 760,000 clones listed, approximately 83% were seen once. Germline V gives CDR1 SEHNR, CDR2 FQNEAQ (reference sequence). This CDR3 region has 17 residues. V lost 3 bases and J lost 1; bases outside the gene matches: 11. The same data also went into a second study, on human thymus T cells. That paper notes: Unrelated individuals were reported by related research to share highly overlapping thymic repertoires.

This clonotype was obtained from a girl under three years old with a congenital heart defect. The sample consisted of thymocytes. This chain connects TRBV7-9 to TRBJ1-1, with 7 bases matching TRBD1. The CDR3 is CASSFPTGRGANTEAFF. CDR3 DNA sequence: TGTGCCAGCAGCTTTCCGACAGGGCGAGGGGCGAACACTGAAGCTTTCTTT. Together with reference TRBV7-9 and TRBJ1-1, the CDR3 gives the full variable domain: DTGVSQNPRHKITKRGQNVTFRCDPISEHNRLYWYRQTLGQGPEFLTYFQNEAQLEKSRLLSDRFSAERPKGSFSTLEIQRTEQGDSAMYLCASSFPTGRGANTEAFFGQGTRLTVV.